The next 14 T cell receptor beta chains were all read from a single sample in a study of blood T cells in healthy people across ages. Alongside a J-beta primer mix, a sample-barcoded 5' primer served in a second PCR lasting about 7 to 11 cycles. TCRdb re-analysed the 5' RACE reads in MiXCR, keeping a single row per CDR3 protein. The data show around 1.5 million distinct CDR3 sequences, with roughly 45% seen just once and roughly 7.9% held by the top ten. The source material was blood. The receptors come from a woman younger than 30 in good health.

With respect to this clonotype: The junction departs from the called germline gene at one end, perhaps through a read error. The genes are TRBV10-3 and TRBJ2-7; 9 bases are shared with TRBD2. This CDR3 has 16 amino acids. The germline CDR1 and CDR2 sequences are ENHRY and SYGVKD. The CDR3 sequence is CTISESVASGRYEQYF. The CDR3 DNA sequence: TGTACCATCAGTGAGTCGGTGGCGAGCGGGAGGTACGAGCAGTACTTC.

The chain recombines TRBV20-1 with TRBJ2-2, with 11 bases lining up with TRBD2. The CDR3 sequence is 19 residues long. Losses at the gene ends were 6 bases for V and 3 bases for J; bases not matched to a gene: 18. Germline V gene data show CDR1 as DFQATT and CDR2 as SNEGSKA (reference sequence). CDR3 loop: CSAQTTVTSGSWDTGELFF. The DNA for the CDR3 is TGCAGTGCCCAAACGACAGTCACTAGCGGGAGTTGGGACACCGGGGAGCTGTTTTTT.

This clonotype has at least ten counts. This sequence joins TRBV28 and TRBJ2-3; D may be TRBD1 or TRBD2 (6 bases each). From germline, CDR1 is MDHEN and CDR2 SYDVKM. V was shortened by 5 bases and J by 0 bases, with 9 bases between the two germline ends. This CDR3 contains 14 residues. The DNA for the CDR3 is TGTGCCAGCAGTAGGGGGGACAGCACAGATACGCAGTATTTT. As protein: CASSRGDSTDTQYF.

The chain carries TRBV28 and TRBJ2-7; 12 nucleotides match TRBD2. Trimming removed 5 bases from V and 4 bases from J; junction bases left unmatched: 18. The CDR3 is made up of 19 amino acids. Germline CDR1 MDHEN, CDR2 SYDVKM. The CDR3 loop reads CASSQWRTRTSGALYEQYF. The CDR3 bases are TGTGCCAGCAGTCAGTGGCGGACAAGGACTAGCGGGGCCTTATACGAGCAGTACTTC.

The chain employs TRBV30 and TRBJ1-5; 7 bases match TRBD1. There are 14 residues in the CDR3. V lost 2 bases, J lost 2 bases, and 3 bases stayed unmatched. CDR1 is GTSNPN and CDR2 is SVGIG in the germline V gene (reference sequence). CDR3 loop: CAWSTDRGNQPQHF. In nucleotides, the CDR3 is TGTGCCTGGAGTACTGACAGGGGCAATCAGCCCCAGCATTTT.

This clonotype was observed a few times. CDR3 amino acids: CASSLALAGGNIQYF. As DNA, the CDR3 is TGTGCCAGCAGCTTAGCTCTGGCGGGGGGGAACATTCAGTACTTC. V usage is TRBV7-2 and J usage is TRBJ2-4; 9 positions agree with TRBD2. Trimming took 0 bases from V and 7 from J; bases not matched to a gene: 4. Germline assignment: CDR1 SGHTA and CDR2 FQGNSA. This CDR3 region has 15 residues.

In the case of this clonotype: A much more abundant neighbour one base away suggests this may be a read error. The CDR3 region is CASRPGNTEAFF. DNA for the CDR3: TGTGCCAGCAGACCGGGGAACACTGAAGCTTTCTTT. The J gene is TRBJ1-1, the V gene TRBV12-3 or TRBV12-4; D remains ambiguous. V gave up 6 bases and J gave up 1 base, with 6 bases separating them. This CDR3 has 12 residues.

The V and J genes are TRBV20-1 and TRBJ2-3; possible D gene TRBD1, 6 bases. The length of the CDR3 is 11 residues. Germline V gives CDR1 DFQATT, CDR2 SNEGSKA (reference sequence). V dropped 5 bases and J dropped 4 bases, with 7 bases sitting between them. The DNA of the CDR3 is TGCAGTGCTGAGGGGGCAGATACGCAGTATTTT. Encoded protein: CSAEGADTQYF.

The chain has TRBV3-1 and TRBJ1-1; D perhaps matches TRBD1 (6 bases). Between the trimmed V and J ends, which lost 6 bases and 12 bases, there was a span of 17 bases. Germline V gives CDR1 LGHDT, CDR2 YNNKEL (reference sequence). CDR3 length: 12 amino acids. In DNA form, the CDR3 reads TGTGCCAGCAGGCTCCTAGGGGGGGTTACTTTCTTT. This gives the protein CASRLLGGVTFF.

This clonotype turned up a few times. CDR3 loop: CASSDPTRGNTKETQYF. The CDR3 DNA is TGTGCCAGCAGCGATCCAACGAGGGGAAACACTAAGGAGACCCAGTACTTC. The V gene is TRBV9, the J gene TRBJ2-5; D assignment may be TRBD1 or TRBD2 (5 bases each). With 3 bases removed from V and 5 bases from J, the gap between germline ends came to 23 bases. This CDR3 spans 17 amino acids. Germline CDR1 SGDLS, CDR2 YYNGEE.

This clonotype appeared a single time. The V gene is TRBV6-1, the J gene TRBJ2-1; perhaps TRBD2 as D (6 bases). CDR1 MNHNS and CDR2 SASEGT come from the germline V gene. The CDR3 runs 13 residues. Trimming took 6 bases from V and 5 from J, leaving 11 bases between them. The CDR3 loop reads CASRGGEDNEQFF. Here the CDR3 DNA reads TGTGCCAGCAGGGGGGGAGAGGACAATGAGCAGTTCTTC.

V is TRBV7-2 and J is TRBJ2-2, with D maybe TRBD1 (5 bases). Germline loops: CDR1 SGHTA, CDR2 FQGNSA. This CDR3 has 15 amino acids. Trimming shortened V by 3 bases and J by 0 bases, and 8 bases separated the two germline ends. The CDR3, as DNA: TGTGCCAGCAGCTTGACAGTGACGAACACCGGGGAGCTGTTTTTT. This gives the protein CASSLTVTNTGELFF.

Written as DNA, the CDR3 is TGTGCCAGCAGCGTTGGGAACCAGGGTGGGGAGACCCAGTACTTC. This encodes CASSVGNQGGETQYF. The chain couples TRBV7-2 to TRBJ2-7, with a tentative D call TRBD1 (5 bases). The J call could be wrong; TRBJ2-5 is a better fit for the DNA end. The germline gives CDR1 SGHTA, CDR2 FQGNSA. The CDR3 runs to 15 residues.

The rearrangement uses TRBV4-1 and TRBJ2-3; D gene unclear. CDR3 length equals 16 residues. Trimming left V 0 bases short and J 2 bases short, with 12 bases between. CDR1 is MGHRA, CDR2 YSYEKL, per germline. The DNA for the CDR3 is TGCGCCAGCAGCCAAGACCGCGGAACTACCACAGATACGCAGTATTTT. Protein: CASSQDRGTTTDTQYF.